This TCR beta chain is drawn from a study of blood T cell repertoires in COVID-19. Per germline, CDR1 SGDLS and CDR2 YYNGEE. The CDR3 consists of 17 residues. V shed 0 bases and J 0 bases; nucleotides not matched to a gene: 5. The method was immunoSEQ multiplex PCR; TCRdb's version includes in-frame clones alone and lacks a portion of them. This sample has 470,000 or so clones, with approximately 85% found just once. The sequence derives from a human donor in a cohort sampled during active COVID-19. Sequenced material: peripheral blood. The chain recombines TRBV9 with TRBJ2-3, with TRBD2 matching over 9 bases. The CDR3 loop reads CASSVGVAGDSTDTQYF. CDR3 nucleotides: TGTGCCAGCAGCGTAGGGGTAGCGGGAGACAGCACAGATACGCAGTATTTT.